This T cell receptor (beta chain) was recovered during a study of post-analysis software for immune sequencing data. For this clonotype: Its antigen remains unknown.

Study conclusions and caveats: Compared with controls, patients had more of about 5 TRBV segments, including TRBV5-6, TRBV5-1 and TRBV20-1.

Included in the TCR beta cDNA libraries were unique molecular identifiers. TCRdb analysed the PCR reads with MiXCR anew, one entry per CDR3 protein. This table holds more than 450,000 distinct CDR3 sequences, roughly 46% found once. The V gene lost 1 base and the J gene lost 4 bases, with 18 bases spanning the gap. CDR3 length: 17 amino acids. The V gene's germline CDR1 is SGHAT and CDR2 FQNNGV. Specimen: blood. The receptor was derived from a girl aged 10-17 years with multiple sclerosis. The chain is built from TRBV11-2 and TRBJ2-3, with D uncertain. In nucleotides, the CDR3 is TGTGCCAGCAGCTTAGGGCGGATGGGCGGACCATCAGATACGCAGTATTTT. Amino acid sequence: CASSLGRMGGPSDTQYF.